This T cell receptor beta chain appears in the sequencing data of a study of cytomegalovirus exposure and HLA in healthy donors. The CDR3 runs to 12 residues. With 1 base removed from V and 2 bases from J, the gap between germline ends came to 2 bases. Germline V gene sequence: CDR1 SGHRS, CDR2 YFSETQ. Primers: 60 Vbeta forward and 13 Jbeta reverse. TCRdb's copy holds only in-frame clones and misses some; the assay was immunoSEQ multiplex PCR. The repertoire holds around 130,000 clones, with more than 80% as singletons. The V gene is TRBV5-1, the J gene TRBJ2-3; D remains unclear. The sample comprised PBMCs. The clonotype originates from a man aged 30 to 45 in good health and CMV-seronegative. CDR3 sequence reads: CASSLLTDTQYF. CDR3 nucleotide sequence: TGCGCCAGCAGCTTGCTCACAGATACGCAGTATTTT. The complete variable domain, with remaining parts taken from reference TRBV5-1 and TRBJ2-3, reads KAGVTQTPRYLIKTRGQQVTLSCSPISGHRSVSWYQQTPGQGLQFLFEYFSETQRNKGNFPGRFSGRQFSNSRSEMNVSTLELGDSALYLCASSLLTDTQYFGPGTRLTVL.